This T cell receptor (beta chain) was retrieved from a study of T cell repertoires and HLA-DP antigens. About this clone: Its antigen is undetermined.

Method: immunoSEQ multiplex PCR; TCRdb's copy keeps in-frame clones and lacks some. This sample has about 89,000 clones; approximately 86% occur once, and the top ten carry about 1.5%. The germline V gene has CDR1 SGHVS and CDR2 FQNEAQ. Trimming shortened V by 0 bases and J by 3 bases, and 9 bases separated the two germline ends. This CDR3 is 15 amino acids long. Overall study results and limits: Average cumulative frequency of previously undetected clones was approximately 34% against one allele and less than 60% against the other.

The sequenced material came from CD4+ T cells from PBMCs. The chain carries TRBV7-8 and TRBJ1-5; no clear D. This clonotype was sampled from a man aged 50 to 60 in good health and CMV-seronegative. The CDR3 DNA follows: TGTGCCAGCAGCTTAGCCGGGGTACCCAATCAGCCCCAGCATTTT. Protein sequence: CASSLAGVPNQPQHF.